Below are 2 T cell receptor beta chains sequenced from a single sample in a study of chemoradiotherapy in HPV16-positive cancers. The protocol was immunoSEQ multiplex PCR, while the TCRdb copy is restricted to in-frame clones and leaves out a portion. The sample holds thousands of clones, more than 65% seen once. Specimen: tumor tissue, collected from a patient who underwent chemoradiotherapy. These receptors were obtained from a human donor with HPV-associated anogenital cancer.

V usage is TRBV28 and J usage is TRBJ1-1; D is possibly TRBD1 (5 bases). CDR3 length equals 18 residues. Trimming left V 6 bases short and J 0 bases short, with 23 bases between. Germline V gene data show CDR1 as MDHEN and CDR2 as SYDVKM. CDR3 loop: CASSPSGIGWGMNTEAFF. The CDR3 DNA reads TGTGCCAGCAGCCCCTCAGGGATAGGATGGGGGATGAACACTGAAGCTTTCTTT.

The rearrangement joins TRBV29-1 to TRBJ2-2; possible D gene TRBD1, 7 bases. The CDR3 loop spans 14 amino acids. From germline, CDR1 is SQVTM and CDR2 ANQGSEA. The germline V and J ends were trimmed by 3 bases and 7 bases, with 15 bases remaining between them. The CDR3 bases are TGCAGCGTTGACGAGGGGGCGCGGGACGGGGAGCTGTTTTTT. Protein sequence: CSVDEGARDGELFF.